In its sample, the clone carrying this TCR beta chain was seen a few times. Antigen unknown. The 5'RACE template-switching step produced TCR cDNA and added a universal primer site and UMIs. TCRdb itself ran the 5' RACE reads through MiXCR, one entry per CDR3 protein. This table has approximately 350,000 distinct CDR3 sequences, roughly 10% appearing once. The sample comes from a study of T cells after yellow fever vaccination. Overall study findings and caveats: The study re-detected most primary-vaccination clones after the booster (about 96% CD4, roughly 88% CD8). The presence of abundant clonotypes contaminating from the bulk population was possible in FACS-sorted repertoires.

The clonotype was recovered from a man between 18 and 35 years old who received the YFV17D yellow fever vaccine. The sequences come from PBMCs, collected on the day of the first yellow fever vaccination.

CDR3 region: CASRGGSRETQYF. The CDR3 bases are TGTGCCAGCAGGGGAGGTTCTCGAGAGACCCAGTACTTC. This chain connects TRBV7-2 to TRBJ2-5, with D possibly being TRBD2 (6 bases). Looked up from germline, CDR1 is SGHTA and CDR2 is FQGNSA. The V and J ends lost 6 bases and 4 bases respectively, with 12 bases between them. There are 13 residues in the CDR3.